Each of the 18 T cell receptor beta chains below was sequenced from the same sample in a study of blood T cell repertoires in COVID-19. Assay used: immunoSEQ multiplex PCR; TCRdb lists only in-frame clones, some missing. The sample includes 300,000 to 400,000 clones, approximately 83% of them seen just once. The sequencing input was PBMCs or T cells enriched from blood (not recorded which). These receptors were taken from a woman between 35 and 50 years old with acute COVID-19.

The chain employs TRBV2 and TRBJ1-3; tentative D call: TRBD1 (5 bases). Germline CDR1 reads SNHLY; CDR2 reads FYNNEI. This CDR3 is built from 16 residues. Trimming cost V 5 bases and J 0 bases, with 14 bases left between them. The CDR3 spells CASSRDSSSSGNTIYF. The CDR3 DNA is TGTGCCAGCAGTCGTGACAGCTCCTCCTCTGGAAACACCATATATTTT.

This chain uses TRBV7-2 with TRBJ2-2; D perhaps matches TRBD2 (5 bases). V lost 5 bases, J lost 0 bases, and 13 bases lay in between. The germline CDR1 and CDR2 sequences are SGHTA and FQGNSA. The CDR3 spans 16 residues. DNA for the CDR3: TGTGCCAGCAGCCCGGGTCCGGGGACGAACACCGGGGAGCTGTTTTTT. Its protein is CASSPGPGTNTGELFF.

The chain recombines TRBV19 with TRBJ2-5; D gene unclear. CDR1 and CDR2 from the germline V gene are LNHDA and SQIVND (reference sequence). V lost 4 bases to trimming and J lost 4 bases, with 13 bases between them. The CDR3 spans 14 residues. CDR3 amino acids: CASSSGALGETQYF. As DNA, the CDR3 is TGTGCCAGTAGTAGTGGAGCTCTGGGAGAGACCCAGTACTTC.

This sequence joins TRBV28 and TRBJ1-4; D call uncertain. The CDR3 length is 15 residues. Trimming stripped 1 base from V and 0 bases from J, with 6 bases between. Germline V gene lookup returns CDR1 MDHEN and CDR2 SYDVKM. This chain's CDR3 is CASSLSRSTNEKLFF. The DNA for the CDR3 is TGTGCCAGCAGTTTATCACGGTCAACTAATGAAAAACTGTTTTTT.

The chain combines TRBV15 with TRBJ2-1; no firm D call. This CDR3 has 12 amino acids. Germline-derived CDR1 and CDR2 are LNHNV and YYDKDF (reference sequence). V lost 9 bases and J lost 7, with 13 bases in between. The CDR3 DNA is TGTGCCACGGAAGATGAGCGAAATGAGCAGTTCTTC. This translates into CATEDERNEQFF.

The CDR3 DNA reads as TGCGCCAGCAGCTTGGGATACAACAATGAGCAGTTCTTC. Its translation: CASSLGYNNEQFF. This sequence joins TRBV5-1 and TRBJ2-1; no clear D gene. V dropped 0 bases and J dropped 5 bases, with 6 bases sitting between them. Germline CDR1 is SGHRS and CDR2 is YFSETQ. This CDR3 is 13 amino acids long.

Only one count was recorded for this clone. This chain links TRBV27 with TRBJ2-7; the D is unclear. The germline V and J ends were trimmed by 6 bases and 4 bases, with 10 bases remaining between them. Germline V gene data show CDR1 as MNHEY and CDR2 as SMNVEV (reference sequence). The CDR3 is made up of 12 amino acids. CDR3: CASRDPGYEQYF. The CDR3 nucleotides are TGTGCCAGCAGAGACCCGGGTTACGAGCAGTACTTC.

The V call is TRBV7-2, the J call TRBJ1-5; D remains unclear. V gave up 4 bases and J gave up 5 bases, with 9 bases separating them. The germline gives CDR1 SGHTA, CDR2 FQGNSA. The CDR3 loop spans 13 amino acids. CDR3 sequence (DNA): TGTGCCAGCAGCTCCTACAGAGATCAGCCCCAGCATTTT. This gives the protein CASSSYRDQPQHF.

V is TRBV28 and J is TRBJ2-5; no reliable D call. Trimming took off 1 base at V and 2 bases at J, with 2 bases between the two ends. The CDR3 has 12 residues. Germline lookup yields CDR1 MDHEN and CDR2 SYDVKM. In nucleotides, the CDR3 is TGTGCCAGCAGTTTATTACAAGAGACCCAGTACTTC. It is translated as CASSLLQETQYF.

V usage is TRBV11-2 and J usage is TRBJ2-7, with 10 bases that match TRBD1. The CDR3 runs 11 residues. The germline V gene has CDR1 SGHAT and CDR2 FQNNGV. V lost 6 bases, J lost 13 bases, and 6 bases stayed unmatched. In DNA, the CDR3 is TGTGCCAGCAGTACGGGACAGGGGACCTACTTC. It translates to CASSTGQGTYF.

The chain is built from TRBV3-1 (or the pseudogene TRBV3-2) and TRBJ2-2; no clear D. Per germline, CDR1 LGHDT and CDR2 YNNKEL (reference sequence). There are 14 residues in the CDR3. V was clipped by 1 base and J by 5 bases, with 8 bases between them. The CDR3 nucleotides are TGTGCCAGCAGCCAAGTGGAGCCGACCGGGGAGCTGTTTTTT. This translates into CASSQVEPTGELFF.

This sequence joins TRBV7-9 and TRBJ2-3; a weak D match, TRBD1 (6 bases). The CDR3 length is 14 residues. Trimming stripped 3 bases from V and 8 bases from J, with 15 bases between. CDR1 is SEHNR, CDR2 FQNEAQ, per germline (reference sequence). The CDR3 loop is CASSFVGEGGTQYF. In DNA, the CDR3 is TGTGCCAGCAGCTTCGTCGGTGAAGGGGGTACGCAGTATTTT.

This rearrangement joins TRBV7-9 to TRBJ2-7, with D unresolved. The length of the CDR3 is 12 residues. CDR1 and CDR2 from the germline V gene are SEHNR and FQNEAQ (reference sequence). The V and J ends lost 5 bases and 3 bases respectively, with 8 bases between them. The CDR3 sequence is CASSSYDYEQYF. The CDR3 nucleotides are TGTGCCAGCAGCAGCTACGACTACGAGCAGTACTTC.

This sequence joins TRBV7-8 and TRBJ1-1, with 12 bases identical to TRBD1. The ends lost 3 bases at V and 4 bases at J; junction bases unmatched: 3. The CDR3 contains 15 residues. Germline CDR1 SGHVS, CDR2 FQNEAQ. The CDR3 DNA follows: TGTGCCAGCAGCTTGGGACAGGGGGCGGGCACTGAAGCTTTCTTT. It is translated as CASSLGQGAGTEAFF.

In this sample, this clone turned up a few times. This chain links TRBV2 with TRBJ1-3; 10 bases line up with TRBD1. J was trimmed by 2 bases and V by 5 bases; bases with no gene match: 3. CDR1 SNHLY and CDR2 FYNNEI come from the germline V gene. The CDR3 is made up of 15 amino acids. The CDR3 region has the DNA TGTGCCAGCAGTCGGACAGGGGGTACTGGAAACACCATATATTTT. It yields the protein CASSRTGGTGNTIYF.

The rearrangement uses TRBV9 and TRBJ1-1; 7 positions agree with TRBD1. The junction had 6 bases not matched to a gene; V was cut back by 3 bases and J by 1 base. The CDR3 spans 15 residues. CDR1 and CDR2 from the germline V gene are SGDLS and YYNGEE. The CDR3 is CASSGGTAKNTEAFF. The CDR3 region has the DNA TGTGCCAGCAGCGGAGGGACAGCTAAGAACACTGAAGCTTTCTTT.

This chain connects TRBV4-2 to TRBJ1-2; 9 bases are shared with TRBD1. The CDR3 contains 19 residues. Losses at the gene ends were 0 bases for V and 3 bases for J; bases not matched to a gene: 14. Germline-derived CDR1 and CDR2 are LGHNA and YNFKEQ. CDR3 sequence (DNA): TGTGCCAGCAGCCAAGATCTCAATCCCGGGACAGGGTTCTACTATGGCTACACCTTC. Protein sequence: CASSQDLNPGTGFYYGYTF.

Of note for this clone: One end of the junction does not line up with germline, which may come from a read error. The CDR3 here is CASSLSDSGYSNQPQHF. CDR3 coding DNA: TGTGCCAGCAGCTTATCCGACAGCGGGTATAGCAATCAGCCCCAGCATTTT. The rearrangement links TRBV28 to TRBJ1-5; the D gene is possibly TRBD1 (5 bases). The CDR3 totals 17 residues. Germline loops: CDR1 MDHEN, CDR2 SYDVKM.